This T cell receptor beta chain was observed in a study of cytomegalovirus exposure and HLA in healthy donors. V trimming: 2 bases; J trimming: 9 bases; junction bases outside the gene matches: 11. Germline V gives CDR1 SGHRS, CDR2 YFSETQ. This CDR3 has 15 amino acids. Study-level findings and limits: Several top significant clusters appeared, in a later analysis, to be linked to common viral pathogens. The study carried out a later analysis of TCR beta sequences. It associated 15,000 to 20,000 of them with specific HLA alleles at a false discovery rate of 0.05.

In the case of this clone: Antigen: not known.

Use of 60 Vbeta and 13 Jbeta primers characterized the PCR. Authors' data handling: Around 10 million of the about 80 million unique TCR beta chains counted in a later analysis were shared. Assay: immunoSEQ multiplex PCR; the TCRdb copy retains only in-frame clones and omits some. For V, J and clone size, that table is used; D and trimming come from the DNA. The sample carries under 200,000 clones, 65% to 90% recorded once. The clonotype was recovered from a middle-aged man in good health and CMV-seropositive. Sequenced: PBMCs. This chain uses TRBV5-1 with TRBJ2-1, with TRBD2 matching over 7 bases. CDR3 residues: CASSFLGAGDVEQFF. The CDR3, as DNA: TGCGCCAGCAGCTTCCTCGGGGCGGGGGACGTTGAGCAGTTCTTC.